The text below deals with one T cell receptor (beta chain). The data are from a study of PD-1 blockade in classical Hodgkin lymphoma. Every single patient, without exception, relapsed after autologous stem cell transplantation, and brentuximab vedotin exposure varied. The CDR3 contains 16 residues. V was cut by 3 bases and J by 3 bases, with 15 bases left in between. The germline V gene has CDR1 GTSNPN and CDR2 SVGIG (reference sequence). The table came from immunoSEQ multiplex PCR; TCRdb's copy has only in-frame clones and leaves some out. The top ten clones hold approximately 12% of a sample with under 70,000 clones, approximately 88% of them seen once.

This rearrangement joins TRBV30 to TRBJ1-6; D is uncertain. The specimen comprised peripheral blood mononuclear cells (PBMCs), sampled at baseline. The origin of this receptor is a human donor with classical Hodgkin lymphoma. CDR3 DNA sequence: TGTGCCTGGAGCGCCGGGCCCTCACACTATAATTCACCCCTCCACTTT. This translates into CAWSAGPSHYNSPLHF. Full variable domain (remainder filled in from reference TRBV30 and TRBJ1-6): SQTIHQWPATLVQPVGSPLSLECTVEGTSNPNLYWYRQAAGRGLQLLFYSVGIGQISSEVPQNLSASRPQDRQFILSSKKLLLSDSGFYLCAWSAGPSHYNSPLHFGNGTRLTVT.